Listed below are T cell receptor beta chains from one sample, sequenced in a study of T-cell reconstitution after alpha-beta-depleted transplantation in children. Using its own MiXCR run on the PCR reads, TCRdb lists one record per CDR3 protein. The sample gives roughly 70,000 distinct CDR3 sequences, roughly 4.4% of which show up once; 15% to 20% is in the top ten. Sequencing used PBMCs, mostly from graft donor cells, obtained 180 days after TCRalphabeta/CD19-depleted stem cell transplant. These receptor sequences come from a boy in the first two years of life who had a stem cell transplant for acute myeloid leukemia, so the T cells may come from the graft donor. CDR3s include the opening cysteine and the closing phenylalanine or tryptophan. A D gene is named only where the DNA matches it firmly. Clone size is stated in some rows and not others, as once, few, many or a class when expanded.

D: TRBD1
size: NA
V: TRBV10-3
length: 15
J: TRBJ2-5
CDR3: CAISGRTGRKETQYF
DNA: TGTGCCATCAGTGGTCGGACAGGGAGGAAGGAGACCCAGTACTTC

D: TRBD2
size: many
V: TRBV12-3/TRBV12-4
length: 17
J: TRBJ2-5
CDR3: CASSPTSGGPYQETQYF
DNA: TGTGCCAGCAGTCCCACGAGCGGGGGGCCGTACCAAGAGACCCAGTACTTC

D: NA
size: many
V: TRBV15
length: 15
J: TRBJ2-5
CDR3: CATSRERVPWETQYF
DNA: TGTGCCACCAGCAGAGAGCGTGTTCCTTGGGAGACCCAGTACTTC

D: NA
size: NA
V: TRBV5-1
length: 11
J: TRBJ2-2
CDR3: CASTLDGELFF
DNA: TGCGCCAGCACCCTTGACGGGGAGCTGTTTTTT

D: NA
size: many
V: TRBV6-5
length: 12
J: TRBJ1-1
CDR3: CASRMPNTEAFF
DNA: TGTGCCAGCAGAATGCCGAACACTGAAGCTTTCTTT

D: NA
size: many
V: TRBV27
length: 16
J: TRBJ2-1
CDR3: CASSLTAVGPYNEQFF
DNA: TGTGCCAGCAGTTTAACTGCGGTGGGGCCTTACAATGAGCAGTTCTTC

D: TRBD1
size: many
V: TRBV7-2
length: 16
J: TRBJ1-6
CDR3: CASSLAGGTEHSPLHF
DNA: TGTGCCAGCAGCTTAGCTGGAGGGACAGAGCATTCACCCCTCCACTTT

D: NA
size: many
V: TRBV27
length: 16
J: TRBJ2-7
CDR3: CASSPGSGLSRYEQYF
DNA: TGTGCCAGCAGTCCCGGTTCGGGACTGAGCCGCTACGAGCAGTACTTC

D: TRBD1
size: many
V: TRBV6-5
length: 17
J: TRBJ2-6
CDR3: CASHPGTGGPGANVLTF
DNA: TGTGCCAGCCATCCCGGGACAGGGGGACCCGGGGCCAACGTCCTGACTTTC

D: NA
size: many
V: TRBV12-3/TRBV12-4
length: 12
J: TRBJ2-5
CDR3: CASSLGSETQYF
DNA: TGTGCCAGCAGTTTAGGGTCCGAGACCCAGTACTTC

D: TRBD1
size: many
V: TRBV20-1
length: 15
J: TRBJ1-1
CDR3: CSARGTGGRVTEAFF
DNA: TGCAGTGCTAGAGGGACAGGGGGTAGGGTCACTGAAGCTTTCTTT

D: NA
size: many
V: TRBV7-2
length: 14
J: TRBJ1-5
CDR3: CASSYGSSNQPQHF
DNA: TGTGCCAGCAGCTATGGGTCTAGCAATCAGCCCCAGCATTTT

D: NA
size: NA
V: TRBV5-4
length: 14
J: TRBJ2-5
CDR3: CASSPLQGGETQYF
DNA: TGTGCCAGCAGCCCACTTCAGGGAGGAGAGACCCAGTACTTC

D: NA
size: many
V: TRBV4-3
length: 14
J: TRBJ2-1
CDR3: CASSQDSGYNEQFF
DNA: TGCGCCAGCAGCCAAGATTCTGGGTACAATGAGCAGTTCTTC

D: NA
size: many
V: TRBV24-1
length: 14
J: TRBJ1-5
CDR3: CATSELRGNQPQHF
DNA: TGTGCCACCAGTGAACTAAGGGGCAATCAGCCCCAGCATTTT

D: NA
size: NA
V: TRBV2
length: 18
J: TRBJ2-4
CDR3: CAFSFRSAHLLAKNIQYF
DNA: TGTGCCTTCAGTTTTAGGTCAGCTCATCTTCTAGCCAAAAACATTCAGTACTTC

D: NA
size: many
V: TRBV7-9
length: 12
J: TRBJ2-1
CDR3: CASSLAWNEQFF
DNA: TGTGCCAGCAGCTTAGCGTGGAATGAGCAGTTCTTC

D: NA
size: many
V: TRBV6-1
length: 14
J: TRBJ2-7
CDR3: CASKGVQDSYEQYF
DNA: TGTGCCAGCAAAGGGGTCCAGGACTCCTACGAGCAGTACTTC

D: TRBD2
size: many
V: TRBV12-3/TRBV12-4
length: 13
J: TRBJ2-5
CDR3: CASVSGGAGTQYF
DNA: TGTGCCAGCGTCAGCGGGGGGGCAGGGACCCAGTACTTC

D: TRBD1
size: many
V: TRBV10-2
length: 16
J: TRBJ1-1
CDR3: CASTKDRGQVNTEAFF
DNA: TGCGCCAGCACTAAGGACAGGGGGCAGGTGAACACTGAAGCTTTCTTT

D: NA
size: few
V: TRBV6-2/TRBV6-3
length: 16
J: TRBJ1-5
CDR3: CASSSRAAGGNQPQHF
DNA: TGTGCCAGCAGCTCAAGGGCGGCCGGGGGCAATCAGCCCCAGCATTTT

D: TRBD1
size: many
V: TRBV7-8
length: 15
J: TRBJ1-6
CDR3: CASRLQGNVGSPLHF
DNA: TGTGCCAGCAGACTACAGGGGAACGTAGGTTCACCCCTCCACTTT

D: NA
size: many
V: TRBV20-1
length: 13
J: TRBJ1-3
CDR3: CSAGRLSGNTIYF
DNA: TGCAGTGCCGGTCGGCTCTCTGGAAACACCATATATTTT

D: NA
size: many
V: TRBV4-2
length: 15
J: TRBJ2-7
CDR3: CASSQGQETSYEQYF
DNA: TGTGCCAGCAGCCAGGGGCAGGAGACCTCCTACGAGCAGTACTTC